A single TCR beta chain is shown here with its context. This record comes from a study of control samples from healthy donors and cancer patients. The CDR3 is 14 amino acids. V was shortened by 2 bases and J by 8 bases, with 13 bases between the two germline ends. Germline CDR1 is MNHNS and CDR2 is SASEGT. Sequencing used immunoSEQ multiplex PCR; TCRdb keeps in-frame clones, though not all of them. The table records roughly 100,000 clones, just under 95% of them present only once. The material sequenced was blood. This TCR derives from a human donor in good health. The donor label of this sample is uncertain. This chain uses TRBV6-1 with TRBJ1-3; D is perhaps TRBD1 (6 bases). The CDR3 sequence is CASSETWRGDTIYF. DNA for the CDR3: TGTGCCAGCAGTGAAACATGGAGGGGGGACACCATATATTTT.